Sequencing of this T cell receptor beta chain was carried out in a study of blood T cell repertoires in COVID-19. V lost 5 bases and J lost 0, with 10 bases in between. Germline CDR1 and CDR2: SGHVS and FQNEAQ. This CDR3 region has 14 residues. Participants came from some 23 US areas, aged about 18 to 100 years. Clinical history reported by participants formed the basis on which cohorts were assigned. It was within 2 weeks before study entry that exposed participants met a COVID-19 case. Clones were read by immunoSEQ multiplex PCR, and TCRdb kept only the in-frame ones, dropping some. The table shows about 190,000 clones, with roughly 84% occurring only once.

The source material was PBMCs or T cells enriched from blood (not recorded which). This receptor was taken from a woman aged 25 to 39 who had been exposed to COVID-19. The rearrangement uses TRBV7-8 and TRBJ1-1; TRBD1 might be the D (6 bases). CDR3 protein: CASSGQGLNTEAFF. In DNA form, the CDR3 reads TGTGCCAGCAGCGGCCAGGGGTTGAACACTGAAGCTTTCTTT.